The rows below give T cell receptor beta chains drawn from one sample of a study of post-analysis software for immune sequencing data. MiXCR was run by TCRdb on the PCR reads, yielding one entry per CDR3 protein. The sample has approximately 400,000 distinct CDR3 sequences, around 37% seen once. The sample comprised blood. Source of these receptors: a girl between 10 and 17 years old with multiple sclerosis. CDR3s include the opening cysteine and the closing phenylalanine or tryptophan. D genes are given only for firm matches. Expanded clones are given a class, and other clones once, few, many or no size at all.

DNA | CDR3 | V | D | J | size
TGTGCCGGCAGCAAGGGACAGGGGAGTAATCAGCCCCAGCATTTT | CAGSKGQGSNQPQHF | TRBV7-2 | TRBD1 | TRBJ1-5 | few
TGTGCCAGCAGCAAAGGACTCCTAATAGACACCGGGGAGCTGTTTTTT | CASSKGLLIDTGELFF | TRBV3-1 | NA | TRBJ2-2 | few
TGCAGCGTTTGGGACGGGGGACTCACTGAAGCTTTCTTT | CSVWDGGLTEAFF | TRBV29-1 | NA | TRBJ1-1 | NA
TGTGCCAGCAGCCAATCTGGGACAGGGTCTGAAAAACTGTTTTTT | CASSQSGTGSEKLFF | TRBV3-1 | TRBD1 | TRBJ1-4 | NA
TGTGCCAGCTCACCAGTGGAGCTAGCTGTGACCTACAATGAGCAGTTCTTC | CASSPVELAVTYNEQFF | TRBV18 | NA | TRBJ2-1 | few
TGCGCCAGCAGCGAGTCGGGCTTTGGGGGAAAGAACACCGGGGAGCTGTTTTTT | CASSESGFGGKNTGELFF | TRBV10-1 | NA | TRBJ2-2 | NA
TGCGCCAGCAGCCAAGCCCTATTGGCCCGATCTAGGTATTTT | CASSQALLARSRYF | TRBV4-1 | NA | TRBJ2-3 | NA
TGCAGTGCTAGAGATGCCAGGGACTCCTACGAGCAGTTCTTC | CSARDARDSYEQFF | TRBV20-1 | NA | TRBJ2-1 | NA
TGCAGCGTCCGGACCCACCTGATTCAATATGAGCAGTTCTTC | CSVRTHLIQYEQFF | TRBV29-1 | NA | TRBJ2-1 | many
TGTGCCAGCAGCCCGGCCAGCGGGGAGGATACGCAGTATTTT | CASSPASGEDTQYF | TRBV12-3/TRBV12-4 | TRBD2 | TRBJ2-3 | few
TGTGCCAGCAGGAAGCAGTACTTC | CASRKQYF | TRBV27 | NA | TRBJ2-7 | NA
TGTGCCAGCAGCTTACATACTGGGGAGAACACTGAAGCTTTCTTT | CASSLHTGENTEAFF | TRBV7-2 | NA | TRBJ1-1 | NA
TGCGCCAGCAGCTTACGGTTTACAGGGGTTCTATACAATGAGCAGTTCTTC | CASSLRFTGVLYNEQFF | TRBV5-1 | TRBD1 | TRBJ2-1 | NA
TGTGCTAGTACAGGGAGCCGACTCGGCTACACCTTC | CASTGSRLGYTF | TRBV12-5 | NA | TRBJ1-2 | few
TGTGCCAGCCATCGAGGGAGTTACTCTGGGGCCAACGTCCTGACTTTC | CASHRGSYSGANVLTF | TRBV12-3/TRBV12-4 | NA | TRBJ2-6 | NA
TGCAGCGTTGTCCGGCTGGGAGGGGGGACCTACGAGCAGTACTTC | CSVVRLGGGTYEQYF | TRBV29-1 | NA | TRBJ2-7 | NA
TGTGCCAGCAACCTAGGGGTTTACGAGCAGTACTTC | CASNLGVYEQYF | TRBV6-1 | NA | TRBJ2-7 | NA
TGTGCCAGCAGGCGGACTGGAGGTTATGAAAAACTGTTTTTT | CASRRTGGYEKLFF | TRBV5-5 | NA | TRBJ1-4 | NA
TGTGCCAGCAGCCGTCCCGGGACAGGGTCTAGTGAGCAGTTCTTC | CASSRPGTGSSEQFF | TRBV5-5 | TRBD1 | TRBJ2-1 | many
TGCGCCAGCAGCTCAGTAGCGCCTTACAATGAGCAGTTCTTC | CASSSVAPYNEQFF | TRBV5-1 | NA | TRBJ2-1 | few
TGCGCCAGCAGCTCGGGGGCCGCGGGAGAGCAGTACTTC | CASSSGAAGEQYF | TRBV5-1 | NA | TRBJ2-7 | NA
TGTGCCAGCAGCGATACGACAGGGGCTAACTATGGCTACACCTTC | CASSDTTGANYGYTF | TRBV9 | TRBD1 | TRBJ1-2 | NA
TGCAGTGCTAGAGATAGCAGGGGGCGCGGTGAAAAACTGTTTTTT | CSARDSRGRGEKLFF | TRBV20-1 | TRBD1 | TRBJ1-4 | NA
TGTGCGAGCAGCACCGGCGGGGGGCGCCGGGGAATACCCCTCCACTTT | CASSTGGGRRGIPLHF | TRBV12-3/TRBV12-4 | NA | TRBJ1-6 | NA
TGTGCCAGCAGCTTGAACCCAGGCACAGATACGCAGTATTTT | CASSLNPGTDTQYF | TRBV5-5 | NA | TRBJ2-3 | NA
TGCGCCAGCAGCCCCCCACCCGGAGGGGGTGAGCAGTTCTTC | CASSPPPGGGEQFF | TRBV5-1 | NA | TRBJ2-1 | NA
TGTGCCAGCAGACCCCACAGGGGGCTCGGGGAAAAACTGTTTTTT | CASRPHRGLGEKLFF | TRBV6-5 | TRBD1 | TRBJ1-4 | few
TGTGCCAGCAGTGAACTTCGGCTAGCGGGGGATGAGCAGTTCTTC | CASSELRLAGDEQFF | TRBV2 | TRBD2 | TRBJ2-1 | few
TGTGCCAGCAGCTTAGGTGGGCACAGAGACTACGAGCAGTACTTC | CASSLGGHRDYEQYF | TRBV7-9 | NA | TRBJ2-7 | NA
TGCAGTGCTAGATGGGACGGGGGGCAGAACGAGCAGTACTTC | CSARWDGGQNEQYF | TRBV20-1 | NA | TRBJ2-7 | NA
TGTGCCAGCATTGGGCAGGGGTACGAGCAGTACTTC | CASIGQGYEQYF | TRBV6-1 | NA | TRBJ2-7 | NA
TGTGCCAGCAGCTCTCCGGGACAGCGGCCCCAGCATTTT | CASSSPGQRPQHF | TRBV7-2 | TRBD1 | TRBJ1-5 | NA
TGTGCCAGCAGCCACAGCATTTACGACTACATCCAAGAGACCCAGTACTTC | CASSHSIYDYIQETQYF | TRBV7-9 | NA | TRBJ2-5 | NA
TGTGCCAGCAGCTTGGGGCCGGTTAAGGATACGCAGTATTTT | CASSLGPVKDTQYF | TRBV5-5 | NA | TRBJ2-3 | NA
TGTGCCAGCAGCTTAGAGTCTCAGGGCTCCTACAATGAGCAGTTCTTC | CASSLESQGSYNEQFF | TRBV7-3 | NA | TRBJ2-1 | few
TGCGCCAGCAGTGCTCTCAGGGCAGATACGCAGTATTTT | CASSALRADTQYF | TRBV10-1 | NA | TRBJ2-3 | NA
TGTGCCAGCGGTACCCGGGACATCATCTACGAGCAGTACTTC | CASGTRDIIYEQYF | TRBV7-9 | NA | TRBJ2-7 | NA
TGCAGTGCTTCAGCCACATGCCTCGGTGGGTGCAATCAGCCCCAGCATTTT | CSASATCLGGCNQPQHF | TRBV20-1 | NA | TRBJ1-5 | NA
TGTGCCAGCAGCGGGACAGGGCGAGGTGACTATGGCTACACCTTC | CASSGTGRGDYGYTF | TRBV9 | TRBD1 | TRBJ1-2 | NA
TGTGCCAGCAGCTTAGGACCAGGGGGGGAGTTCTTC | CASSLGPGGEFF | TRBV7-6 | NA | TRBJ2-1 | NA
TGCGCCAGCAGCCAAGATAAGACCGCATATTCACCCCTCCACTTT | CASSQDKTAYSPLHF | TRBV4-1 | NA | TRBJ1-6 | few
TGTGCCAGCAAACAGACCGGGACAGTAGGAAAACTGTTTTTT | CASKQTGTVGKLFF | TRBV12-3/TRBV12-4 | TRBD1 | TRBJ1-4 | once
TGTGCCAGCGCCAAACAGGGGGCCAACTATGGCTGCACCTTC | CASAKQGANYGCTF | TRBV7-9 | TRBD1 | TRBJ1-2 | NA
TGTGCCAGCAGTTACGGGACTAGCGGGGGTAGCACAGATACGCAGTATTTT | CASSYGTSGGSTDTQYF | TRBV6-5 | TRBD2 | TRBJ2-3 | NA
TGTGCCAGCGCAAATGGGCCCTCCCAAGAGACCCAGTACTTC | CASANGPSQETQYF | TRBV12-3/TRBV12-4 | NA | TRBJ2-5 | NA
TGTGCCAGCTTTAAGGCTAGCGGACCAGATACGCAGTATTTT | CASFKASGPDTQYF | TRBV12-3/TRBV12-4 | TRBD2 | TRBJ2-3 | few
TGCAGCGTTGGTCTGGGGGGGCTCTCTGGGGCCAACGTCCTGACTTTC | CSVGLGGLSGANVLTF | TRBV29-1 | NA | TRBJ2-6 | many
TGTGCCAGCAGCCCTGGGGACAGGGGGCGCAATGAGCAGTTCTTC | CASSPGDRGRNEQFF | TRBV12-3/TRBV12-4 | TRBD1 | TRBJ2-1 | NA
TGCAGCGTTGAAACGGATGGTCCCTACGAGCAGTACTTC | CSVETDGPYEQYF | TRBV29-1 | NA | TRBJ2-7 | NA
TGTGCCAGCAGCGGGGCGGGGGCCTACGAGCAGTACTTC | CASSGAGAYEQYF | TRBV27 | TRBD2 | TRBJ2-7 | NA
TGTGCCATCAGTGAGTCATCGGTAGTTGCAGATACGCAGTATTTT | CAISESSVVADTQYF | TRBV10-3 | NA | TRBJ2-3 | few